This TCR beta chain was sequenced in a study of cytomegalovirus exposure and HLA in healthy donors. The PCR employed 60 Vbeta primers together with 13 Jbeta primers. As originally analysed: An analysis that came later counted roughly 80 million unique TCR beta chains, roughly 11 million shared. Clones were read by immunoSEQ multiplex PCR, and TCRdb kept only the in-frame ones, dropping some. V, J and clone size reflect that table, while D and trimming were determined from the DNA. The sample holds about 52,000 clones, 50% to 70% seen once. Unrecorded for this donor was the CMV serostatus. Germline CDR1 reads LNHNV; CDR2 reads YYDKDF (reference sequence). This CDR3 has 14 amino acids. The V segment lost 0 bases and the J segment 15 bases; nucleotides outside the gene matches: 10.

Material for sequencing was PBMCs. This TCR derives from a human donor in good health. The J gene is TRBJ2-1, the V gene TRBV15; TRBD2 matches 8 bases. CDR3: CATSRDFSGTRLFF. As DNA, the CDR3 is TGTGCCACCAGCAGAGATTTTAGCGGGACCCGACTGTTCTTC.